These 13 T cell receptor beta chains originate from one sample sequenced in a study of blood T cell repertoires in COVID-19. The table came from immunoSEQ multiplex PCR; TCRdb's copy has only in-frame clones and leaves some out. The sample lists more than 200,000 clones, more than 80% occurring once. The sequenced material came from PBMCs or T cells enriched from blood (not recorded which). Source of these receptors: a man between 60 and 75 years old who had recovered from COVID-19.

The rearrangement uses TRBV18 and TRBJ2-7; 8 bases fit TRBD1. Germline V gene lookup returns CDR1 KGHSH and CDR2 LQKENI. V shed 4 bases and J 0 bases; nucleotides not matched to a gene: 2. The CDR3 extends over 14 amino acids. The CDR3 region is CASSRTGSSYEQYF. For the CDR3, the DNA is TGTGCCAGCTCACGGACAGGGAGCTCCTACGAGCAGTACTTC. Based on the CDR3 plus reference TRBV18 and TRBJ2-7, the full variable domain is NAGVMQNPRHLVRRRGQEARLRCSPMKGHSHVYWYRQLPEEGLKFMVYLQKENIIDESGMPKERFSAEFPKEGPSILRIQQVVRGDSAAYFCASSRTGSSYEQYFGPGTRLTVT.

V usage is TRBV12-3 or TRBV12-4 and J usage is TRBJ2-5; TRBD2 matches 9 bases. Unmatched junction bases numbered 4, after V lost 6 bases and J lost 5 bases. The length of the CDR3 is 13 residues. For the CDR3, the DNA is TGTGCCAGCAGCCTAGCGGGGCGGGAGACCCAGTACTTC. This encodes CASSLAGRETQYF.

The CDR3 nucleotides read TGTGCCAGCAGTTTGGCTAACACTGAAGCTTTCTTT. This translates into CASSLANTEAFF. The J gene is TRBJ1-1, the V gene TRBV12-3 or TRBV12-4; D remains unclear. The CDR3 contains 12 residues. V dropped 3 bases and J dropped 2 bases, with 4 bases sitting between them.

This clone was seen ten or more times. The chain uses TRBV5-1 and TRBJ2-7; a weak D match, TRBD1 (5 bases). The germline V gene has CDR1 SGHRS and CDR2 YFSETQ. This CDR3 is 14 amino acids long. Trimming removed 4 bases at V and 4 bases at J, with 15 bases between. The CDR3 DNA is TGCGCCAGCAGCATCGACAGCCGTAATTACGAGCAGTACTTC. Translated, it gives CASSIDSRNYEQYF.

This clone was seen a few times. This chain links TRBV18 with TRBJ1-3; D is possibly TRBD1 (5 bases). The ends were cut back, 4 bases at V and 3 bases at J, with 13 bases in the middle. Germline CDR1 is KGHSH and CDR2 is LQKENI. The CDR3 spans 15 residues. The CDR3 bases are TGTGCCAGCTCACTTTCCCAGGGAAATGGAAACACCATATATTTT. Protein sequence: CASSLSQGNGNTIYF.

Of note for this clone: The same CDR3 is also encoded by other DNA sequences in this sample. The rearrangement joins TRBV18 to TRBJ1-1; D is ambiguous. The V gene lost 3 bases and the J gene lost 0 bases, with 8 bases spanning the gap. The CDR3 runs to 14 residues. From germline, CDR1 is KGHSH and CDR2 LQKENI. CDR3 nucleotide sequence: TGTGCCAGCTCACCCTCAGGAATGAACACTGAAGCTTTCTTT. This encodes CASSPSGMNTEAFF.

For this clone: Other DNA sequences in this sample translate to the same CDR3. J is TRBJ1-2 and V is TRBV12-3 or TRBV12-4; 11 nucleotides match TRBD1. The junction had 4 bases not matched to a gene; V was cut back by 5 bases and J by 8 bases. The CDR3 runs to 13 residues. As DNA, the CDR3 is TGTGCCAGCAGTCGCGGGACAGGGGGAGGCTACACCTTC. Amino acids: CASSRGTGGGYTF.

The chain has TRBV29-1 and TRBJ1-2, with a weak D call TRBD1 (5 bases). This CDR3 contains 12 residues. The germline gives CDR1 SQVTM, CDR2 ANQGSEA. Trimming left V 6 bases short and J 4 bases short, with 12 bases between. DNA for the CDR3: TGCAGCGTGGGTCAGGGCGGCTATGGCTACACCTTC. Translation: CSVGQGGYGYTF.

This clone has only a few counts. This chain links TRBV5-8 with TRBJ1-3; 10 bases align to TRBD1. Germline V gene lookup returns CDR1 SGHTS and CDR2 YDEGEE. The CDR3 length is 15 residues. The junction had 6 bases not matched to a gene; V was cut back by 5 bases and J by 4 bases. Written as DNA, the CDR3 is TGTGCCAGCAGAAGACAGGGACAGGGGGGAAACACCATATATTTT. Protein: CASRRQGQGGNTIYF. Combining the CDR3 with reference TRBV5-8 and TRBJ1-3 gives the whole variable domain EAGVTQSPTHLIKTRGQQATLRCSPISGHTSVYWYQQALGLGLQFLLWYDEGEERNRGNFPPRFSGRQFPNYSSELNVNALELEDSALYLCASRRQGQGGNTIYFGEGSWLTVV.

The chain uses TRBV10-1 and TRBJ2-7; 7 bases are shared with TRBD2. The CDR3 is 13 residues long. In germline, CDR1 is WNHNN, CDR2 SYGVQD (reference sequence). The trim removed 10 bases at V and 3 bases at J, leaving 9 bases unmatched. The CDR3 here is CANKGGDGYEQYF. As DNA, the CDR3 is TGCGCCAATAAGGGAGGGGATGGCTACGAGCAGTACTTC.

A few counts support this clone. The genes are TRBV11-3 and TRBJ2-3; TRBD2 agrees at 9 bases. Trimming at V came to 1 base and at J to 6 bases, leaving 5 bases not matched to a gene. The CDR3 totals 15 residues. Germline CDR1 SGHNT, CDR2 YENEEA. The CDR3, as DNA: TGTGCCAGCAGCTTAGGGACTAGCGAAGAGGATACGCAGTATTTT. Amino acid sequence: CASSLGTSEEDTQYF.

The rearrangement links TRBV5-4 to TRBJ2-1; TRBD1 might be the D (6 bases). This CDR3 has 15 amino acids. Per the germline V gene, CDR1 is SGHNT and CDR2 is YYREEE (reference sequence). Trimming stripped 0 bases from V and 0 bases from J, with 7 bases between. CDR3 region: CASSLEGGSYNEQFF. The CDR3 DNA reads TGTGCCAGCAGCTTGGAAGGGGGCTCCTACAATGAGCAGTTCTTC.

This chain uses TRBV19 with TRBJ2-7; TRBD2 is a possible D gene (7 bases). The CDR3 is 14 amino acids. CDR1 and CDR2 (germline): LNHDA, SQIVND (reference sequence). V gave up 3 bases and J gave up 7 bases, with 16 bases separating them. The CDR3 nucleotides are TGTGCCAGTAGTATTGGGGGGGGGCCAGATGAGCAGTACTTC. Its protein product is CASSIGGGPDEQYF.